This TCR beta chain was sequenced during a study of immune heterogeneity within non-small cell lung tumors. Study-wide background: It was found that the tumors were a few squamous cell carcinomas, around eleven non-squamous carcinomas and 1 not otherwise specified.

Trimming stripped 0 bases from V and 4 bases from J, with 15 bases between. Germline assignment: CDR1 MNHEY and CDR2 SVGEGT. The CDR3 extends over 17 amino acids. A remark on this clonotype: Antigen: not known.

TCR beta CDR3 amplification used multiplex PCR with 32 V and 13 J primers. TCRdb used MiXCR to reprocess the multiplex PCR reads, holding one entry per CDR3 protein. The sample carries over 3,000 distinct CDR3 sequences, about 30% recorded once. For each sample, template was roughly 640 ng of bulk tumor genomic DNA. Surgeons took several biopsies per primary tumor, spaced far apart, during surgery. Patients underwent curative surgery for non-small cell lung cancer (untreated and newly diagnosed). Everyone who gave samples had just been diagnosed with non-small cell lung cancer and was having surgery with curative intent. Study-wide findings and caveats: Patients largely differed in their high-frequency T-cell receptor beta clonotypes.

The origin of this receptor is a man in his fifties or sixties with non-small cell lung cancer. The V gene is TRBV6-2 or TRBV6-3, the J gene TRBJ2-2, with D tentatively TRBD1 (6 bases). The sequencing sample was made of lung tumor tissue. CDR3 sequence (DNA): TGTGCCAGCAGTTACTCCTGGAGCAGGGGTCCCACCGGGGAGCTGTTTTTT. Encoded protein: CASSYSWSRGPTGELFF.